The rows below give T cell receptor beta chains drawn from one sample of a study of blood T cells in healthy people across ages. TCRdb fed the 5' RACE reads into MiXCR, producing one record per CDR3 protein. Seen here are around 1.5 million distinct CDR3 sequences, around 59% observed once, and the top ten hold 5% to 7%. Sequences were obtained from blood. The receptors stem from a man younger than 30 in good health. Each CDR3 is given with its conserved first and last residue.

v_call: TRBV9; j_call: TRBJ2-1; cdr3_aa: CASSVGREGDEQFF
v_call: TRBV6-6; j_call: TRBJ2-7; cdr3_aa: CASSTGTSGRMDEQYF
v_call: TRBV27; j_call: TRBJ1-2; cdr3_aa: CASSRGRIYGYTF
v_call: TRBV20-1; j_call: TRBJ2-7; cdr3_aa: CSARKTGSYEQYF
v_call: TRBV6-6; j_call: TRBJ2-1; cdr3_aa: CASSYSNIQTLDEQFF
v_call: TRBV29-1; j_call: TRBJ2-3; cdr3_aa: CSVVFTDTQYF
v_call: TRBV7-9; j_call: TRBJ2-7; cdr3_aa: CASSLANQGHEQYF
v_call: TRBV4-1; j_call: TRBJ1-5; cdr3_aa: CASSQNSFNQPQHF
v_call: TRBV3-1; j_call: TRBJ2-7; cdr3_aa: CASSQDTFYEQYF
v_call: TRBV12-3/TRBV12-4; j_call: TRBJ1-2; cdr3_aa: CASSFREQGYTF
v_call: TRBV29-1; j_call: .; cdr3_aa: CSVEAGGPPFYNEQYF
v_call: TRBV3-1; j_call: TRBJ2-3; cdr3_aa: CASSQAATDTQYF
v_call: TRBV4-1; j_call: .; cdr3_aa: CASSQDQGGVMETQYF
v_call: TRBV7-9; j_call: TRBJ2-7; cdr3_aa: CASSTGARGRSEQYF
v_call: TRBV7-9; j_call: TRBJ1-4; cdr3_aa: CASSFTGTENEKLFF
v_call: TRBV16; j_call: TRBJ1-4; cdr3_aa: CASSRGTGGSEKLFF
v_call: TRBV12-3/TRBV12-4; j_call: TRBJ2-1; cdr3_aa: CASSFALERYYNEQFF
v_call: TRBV25-1; j_call: TRBJ1-4; cdr3_aa: CASSGGQSTTNEKLFF
v_call: TRBV20-1; j_call: TRBJ2-3; cdr3_aa: CSARDGSSWDTQYF
v_call: TRBV20-1; j_call: TRBJ2-3; cdr3_aa: CSARDLTSWGGASTDTQYF
v_call: TRBV6-2/TRBV6-3; j_call: TRBJ2-1; cdr3_aa: CASSSPDRVNNEQFF
v_call: TRBV25-1; j_call: TRBJ2-5; cdr3_aa: CASSAHRTGETQYF
v_call: TRBV10-3; j_call: .; cdr3_aa: CAISEVKFFEQYF
v_call: TRBV20-1; j_call: TRBJ2-1; cdr3_aa: CSALLPTGGAVGANEQFF
v_call: TRBV29-1; j_call: TRBJ2-7; cdr3_aa: CSVESVQGAAEQYF
v_call: TRBV27; j_call: TRBJ2-7; cdr3_aa: CASSLLGQGGYEQYF
v_call: TRBV10-3; j_call: TRBJ2-1; cdr3_aa: CAISEPSNEQFF
v_call: TRBV12-3/TRBV12-4; j_call: TRBJ2-5; cdr3_aa: CASSLGTSLSGTQYF
v_call: TRBV6-4; j_call: TRBJ2-1; cdr3_aa: CASSDGTSGSEQFF
v_call: TRBV13; j_call: TRBJ2-1; cdr3_aa: CASSLREQGYTSNEQFF
v_call: TRBV5-1; j_call: TRBJ2-7; cdr3_aa: CASSSRFKGVKRGYEQYF
v_call: TRBV5-1; j_call: TRBJ2-7; cdr3_aa: CASSYSGTKAEAQYF
v_call: TRBV25-1; j_call: TRBJ2-3; cdr3_aa: CASSGGTSGMSTDTQYF
v_call: TRBV10-2; j_call: .; cdr3_aa: CASTSGEYYEQYF
v_call: TRBV7-6; j_call: .; cdr3_aa: CASSLYPAGGSYEQYF
v_call: TRBV29-1; j_call: TRBJ1-4; cdr3_aa: CSVADRGLEKLFF
v_call: TRBV12-3/TRBV12-4; j_call: TRBJ2-5; cdr3_aa: CASSHIPGLAGEGETQYF
v_call: TRBV28; j_call: TRBJ1-5; cdr3_aa: CASSSRDREGNQPQHF
v_call: TRBV4-1; j_call: TRBJ2-6; cdr3_aa: CASSQIPGQGAGANVLTF
v_call: TRBV20-1; j_call: TRBJ1-2; cdr3_aa: CSAWHRDGGRGYTF
v_call: TRBV27; j_call: TRBJ2-1; cdr3_aa: CASSLAGGRIEQFF
v_call: TRBV2; j_call: TRBJ2-5; cdr3_aa: CASKTSSMQETQYF
v_call: TRBV29-1; j_call: TRBJ2-5; cdr3_aa: CSAGGGTQETQYF
v_call: TRBV12-5; j_call: TRBJ2-2; cdr3_aa: CASGFVPESGTGELFF
v_call: TRBV28; j_call: TRBJ1-6; cdr3_aa: CASSWDIGVSPLHF